The present entry profiles one T cell receptor (beta chain) with its context. Its antigen is undetermined. These data come from a study of CD8+ T cells in alopecia areata. TCR sequencing used cDNA made by reverse transcription of extracted RNA. Method: immunoSEQ multiplex PCR; TCRdb's copy keeps in-frame clones and lacks some. The table lists about 250,000 clones, 60% of them singletons, with about 0.89% in the top ten. There are 13 residues in the CDR3. In germline, CDR1 is ENHRY, CDR2 SYGVKD. V was trimmed by 2 bases and J by 8 bases, leaving 9 bases between them. Treatment reported: oral pan-JAK inhibitor, 5-10 mg twice daily. The study's findings and limits: In scalp and blood during tofacitinib, many expanded lesional clones persisted. Researchers reported that TCR sharing among patients proved less clear than in mice, possibly HLA-linked.

The sample here was CD4+ T cells sorted from blood, taken between weeks 51 and 52, from a patient treated with tofacitinib. The gene calls are TRBV10-3 and TRBJ1-4; D call uncertain. The receptor's source is a human donor with alopecia areata. For the CDR3, the DNA is TGTGCCATCAGTGAGGCGAGCTCGGAAAAACTGTTTTTT. Amino acid sequence: CAISEASSEKLFF.